This T cell receptor (beta chain) was found in a study of vaccination and CD4 T cells after COVID-19. CD4+ T cells that had been cultured provided DNA sequenced with the Oncomine TCR Beta short-read assay. TCRdb analysed the PCR reads with MiXCR anew, one entry per CDR3 protein. In the table there are about 20,000 distinct CDR3 sequences, about 51% of which are singletons. This clonotype has a handful of counts. Its matching antigen is unknown. Sample treatment: approximately nine-day PBMC culture with coronavirus spike peptide pools or control peptides (ViraFEST assay). Fresh replacement IL-2 medium substituted for half the medium on days 3 and 7. The TCR comes from a human donor who had recovered from COVID-19. The specimen was CD4+ T cells from blood, cultured in vitro.

The chain's CDR3 is CASSPVRWTQYF. DNA for the CDR3: TGTGCCAGCAGCCCGGTTCGGTGGACCCAGTACTTC. The gene calls are TRBV7-8 and TRBJ2-5, with D uncertain. CDR3 length: 12 amino acids. The germline CDR1 and CDR2 sequences are SGHVS and FQNEAQ. The germline V and J ends were trimmed by 5 bases and 7 bases, with 11 bases remaining between them.